This T cell receptor (beta chain) was observed in a study of beta chain features in type 1 diabetes. Notes on the study in general: Over-representation of high TCR-expressing cells was a possible consequence of cDNA sequencing.

V gave up 5 bases and J gave up 3 bases, with 13 bases separating them. Germline values: CDR1 SGHTA, CDR2 FQGNSA. This CDR3 is 14 amino acids long. The study reverse transcribed the entire isolated RNA, so it sequenced expressed TCRB transcripts. TCRdb's copy holds only in-frame clones and misses some; the assay was immunoSEQ multiplex PCR. The sample has over 500,000 clones, roughly a sixth seen once; the top ten hold under 0.095%. Turning to this clone: What it recognizes is unknown. Other DNA sequences of this sample code for an identical CDR3.

The J gene is TRBJ1-2, the V gene TRBV7-2; D gene ambiguous. This clonotype was obtained from a man younger than 35 in good health. The sequencing sample was made of naive CD4+ T cells from blood. The CDR3 loop reads CASSERQEHYGYTF. Here the CDR3 DNA reads TGTGCCAGCAGCGAGAGGCAGGAGCACTATGGCTACACCTTC.